This T cell receptor beta chain is drawn from a study of shared clonotypes between healthy human individuals. Across the whole study: Each donor's CD8 memory used one plate, CD8 naive two, each CD4 subset three.

For this clone: Its antigen is not known.

Study results and limitations: Sequencing of the sorted subsets was shown by rarefaction to be incomplete despite large depth.

Donors comprised healthy HIV-negative adults lacking recent acute infections or vaccinations. Into CD45RA+ naive and CD45RA-negative memory subsets, the CD4+ cells were split. Trimming stripped 5 bases from V and 2 bases from J, with 11 bases between. Germline V gene data show CDR1 as SGHAT and CDR2 as FQNNGV. The CDR3 runs to 14 residues. TCRdb keeps only in-frame clones here, not all; method: immunoSEQ multiplex PCR. There are about 2 million clones in the sample; 85% to 95% occur only once, and 0.1% to 0.15% lies in the top ten. This TCR came from a man between 18 and 35 years old in good health. The specimen sequenced was naive CD4+ T cells sorted from blood. Subset described: CD45RA+ positively selected. The V and J genes are TRBV11-2 and TRBJ2-3; TRBD1 might be the D (7 bases). The CDR3 region has the DNA TGTGCCAGCAGCGCGGGACAGCACACAGATACGCAGTATTTT. It translates to CASSAGQHTDTQYF.